The text below deals with one T cell receptor beta chain. These data belong to a study of T cells in Graves' hyperthyroidism and ophthalmopathy. The CDR3 regions of TCR beta were amplified from RNA transcripts. HTBI primers were the set used in a first-round RT-PCR of the TCR CDR3. TCRdb passed the multiplex PCR reads through MiXCR, listing each CDR3 protein once. The sample has 550,000 to 700,000 distinct CDR3 sequences, about 43% seen once. This CDR3 is built from 14 residues. The V gene's germline CDR1 is MDHEN and CDR2 SYDVKM. The V gene end was trimmed by 5 bases and the J gene end by 6 bases; junction bases not matched to a gene: 6.

The genes are TRBV28 and TRBJ1-2, with 10 nucleotides matching TRBD1. The receptor comes from an adult woman with Graves' disease, either hyperthyroidism or ophthalmopathy (not recorded which). Sequenced: peripheral blood or thyroid tissue (not recorded which). The CDR3 loop reads CASSARQGANGYTF. CDR3 DNA sequence: TGTGCCAGCAGTGCAAGACAGGGGGCCAATGGCTACACCTTC.